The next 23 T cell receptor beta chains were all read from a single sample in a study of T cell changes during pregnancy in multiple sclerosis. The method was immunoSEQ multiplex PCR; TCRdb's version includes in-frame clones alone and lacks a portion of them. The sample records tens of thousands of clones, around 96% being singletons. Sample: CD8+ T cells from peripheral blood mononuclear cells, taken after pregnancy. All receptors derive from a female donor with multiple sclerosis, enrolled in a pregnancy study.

This CDR3 is CATRGGKGMETQYF. The CDR3 DNA reads as TGTGCCACCAGAGGGGGCAAGGGGATGGAGACCCAGTACTTC. J is TRBJ2-5 and V is TRBV15; 7 nucleotides line up with TRBD1. CDR1 is LNHNV, CDR2 YYDKDF, per germline (reference sequence). J was trimmed by 5 bases and V by 6 bases; bases with no gene match: 9. The CDR3 length is 14 residues. The full variable domain, with the rest looked up from reference TRBV15 and TRBJ2-5, is DAMVIQNPRYQVTQFGKPVTLSCSQTLNHNVMYWYQQKSSQAPKLLFHYYDKDFNNEADTPDNFQSRRPNTSFCFLDIRSPGLGDTAMYLCATRGGKGMETQYFGPGTRLLVL.

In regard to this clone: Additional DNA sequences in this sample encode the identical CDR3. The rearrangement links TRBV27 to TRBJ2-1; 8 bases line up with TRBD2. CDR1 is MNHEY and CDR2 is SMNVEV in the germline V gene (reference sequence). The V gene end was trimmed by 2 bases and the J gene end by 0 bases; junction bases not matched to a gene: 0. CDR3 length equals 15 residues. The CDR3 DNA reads TGTGCCAGCAGTTTAAGCGGGAGCTCCTACAATGAGCAGTTCTTC. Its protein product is CASSLSGSSYNEQFF.

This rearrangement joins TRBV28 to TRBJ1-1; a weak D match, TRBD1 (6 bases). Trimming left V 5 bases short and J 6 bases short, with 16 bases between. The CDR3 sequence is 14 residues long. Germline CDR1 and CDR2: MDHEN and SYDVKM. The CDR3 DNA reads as TGTGCCAGCAGTCCACGACAGACAGGTCCTGAAGCTTTCTTT. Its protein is CASSPRQTGPEAFF.

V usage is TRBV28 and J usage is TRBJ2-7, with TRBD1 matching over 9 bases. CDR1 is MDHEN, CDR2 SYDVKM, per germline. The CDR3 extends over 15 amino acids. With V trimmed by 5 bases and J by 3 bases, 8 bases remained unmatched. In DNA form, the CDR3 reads TGTGCCAGCAGTAGCTACAGGGGGCAATACTACGAGCAGTACTTC. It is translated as CASSSYRGQYYEQYF. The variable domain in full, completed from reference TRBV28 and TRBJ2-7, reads DVKVTQSSRYLVKRTGEKVFLECVQDMDHENMFWYRQDPGLGLRLIYFSYDVKMKEKGDIPEGYSVSREKKERFSLILESASTNQTSMYLCASSSYRGQYYEQYFGPGTRLTVT.

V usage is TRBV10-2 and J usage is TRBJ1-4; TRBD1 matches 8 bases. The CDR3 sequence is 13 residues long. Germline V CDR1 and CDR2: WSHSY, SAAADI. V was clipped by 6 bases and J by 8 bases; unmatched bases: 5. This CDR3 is CASSNNRGEKLFF. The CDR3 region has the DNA TGCGCCAGCAGCAACAACAGGGGGGAAAAACTGTTTTTT.

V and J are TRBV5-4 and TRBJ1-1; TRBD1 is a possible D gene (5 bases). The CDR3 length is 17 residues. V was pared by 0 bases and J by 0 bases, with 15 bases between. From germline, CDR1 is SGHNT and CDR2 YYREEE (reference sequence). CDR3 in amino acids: CASSLGLTQDMNTEAFF. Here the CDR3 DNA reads TGTGCCAGCAGCTTGGGCCTAACCCAGGACATGAACACTGAAGCTTTCTTT.

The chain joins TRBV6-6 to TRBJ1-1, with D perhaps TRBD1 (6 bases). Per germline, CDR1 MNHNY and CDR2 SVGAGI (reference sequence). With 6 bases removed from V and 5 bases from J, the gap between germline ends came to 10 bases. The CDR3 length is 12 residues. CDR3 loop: CASSTGITEAFF. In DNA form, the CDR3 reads TGTGCCAGCAGCACAGGGATAACTGAAGCTTTCTTT.

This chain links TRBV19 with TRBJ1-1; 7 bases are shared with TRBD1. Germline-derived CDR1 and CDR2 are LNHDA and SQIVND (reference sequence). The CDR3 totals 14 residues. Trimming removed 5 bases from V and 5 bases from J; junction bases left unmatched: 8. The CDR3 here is CASSWAGGRTEAFF. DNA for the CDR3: TGTGCCAGTAGTTGGGCAGGGGGACGGACTGAAGCTTTCTTT. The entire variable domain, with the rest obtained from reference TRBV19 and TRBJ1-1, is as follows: DGGITQSPKYLFRKEGQNVTLSCEQNLNHDAMYWYRQDPGQGLRLIYYSQIVNDFQKGDIAEGYSVSREKKESFPLTVTSAQKNPTAFYLCASSWAGGRTEAFFGQGTRLTVV.

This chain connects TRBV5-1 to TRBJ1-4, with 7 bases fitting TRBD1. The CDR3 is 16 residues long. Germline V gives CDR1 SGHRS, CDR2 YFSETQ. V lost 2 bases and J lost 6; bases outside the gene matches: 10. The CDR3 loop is CASSLFPDRADEKLFF. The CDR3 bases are TGCGCCAGCAGCTTATTCCCAGACAGGGCGGATGAAAAACTGTTTTTT.

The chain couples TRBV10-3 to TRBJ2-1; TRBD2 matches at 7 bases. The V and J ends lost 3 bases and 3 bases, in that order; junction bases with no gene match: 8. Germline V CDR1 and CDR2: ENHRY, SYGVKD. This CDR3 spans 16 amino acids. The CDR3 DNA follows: TGTGCCATCAGTGATCTAGCGGATTCTAGCTACAATGAGCAGTTCTTC. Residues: CAISDLADSSYNEQFF.

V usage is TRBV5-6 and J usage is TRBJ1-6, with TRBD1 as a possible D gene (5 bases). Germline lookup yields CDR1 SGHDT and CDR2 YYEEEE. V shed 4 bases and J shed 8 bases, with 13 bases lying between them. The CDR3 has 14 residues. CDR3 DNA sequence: TGTGCCAGCAGCAGCACCTCAGGGTATTCACCCCTCCACTTT. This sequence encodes CASSSTSGYSPLHF.

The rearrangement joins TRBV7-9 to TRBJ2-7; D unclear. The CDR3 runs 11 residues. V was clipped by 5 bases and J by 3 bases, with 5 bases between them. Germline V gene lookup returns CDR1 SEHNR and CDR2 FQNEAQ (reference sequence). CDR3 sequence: CASSEDYEQYF. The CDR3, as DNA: TGTGCCAGCAGCGAGGACTACGAGCAGTACTTC.

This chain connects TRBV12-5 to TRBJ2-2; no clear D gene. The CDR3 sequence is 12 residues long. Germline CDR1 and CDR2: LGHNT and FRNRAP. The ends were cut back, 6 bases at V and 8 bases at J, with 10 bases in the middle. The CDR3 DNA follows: TGTGCTAGTGGCTCGATTAGTGGGGAGCTGTTTTTT. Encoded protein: CASGSISGELFF.

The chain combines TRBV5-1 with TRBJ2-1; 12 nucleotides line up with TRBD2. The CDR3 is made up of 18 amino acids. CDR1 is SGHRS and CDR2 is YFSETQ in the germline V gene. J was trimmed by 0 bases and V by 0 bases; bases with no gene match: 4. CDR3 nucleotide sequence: TGCGCCAGCAGCTTGGTGCTAGCGGGAGGGAGCTCCTACAATGAGCAGTTCTTC. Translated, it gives CASSLVLAGGSSYNEQFF.

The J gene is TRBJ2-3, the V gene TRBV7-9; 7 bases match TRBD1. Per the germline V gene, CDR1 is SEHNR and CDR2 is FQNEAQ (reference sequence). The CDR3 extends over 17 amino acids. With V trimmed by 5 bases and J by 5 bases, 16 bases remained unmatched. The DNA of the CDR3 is TGTGCCAGCAGCCCACCCTCCAGGGACAGCTCACGAGATACGCAGTATTTT. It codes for CASSPPSRDSSRDTQYF.

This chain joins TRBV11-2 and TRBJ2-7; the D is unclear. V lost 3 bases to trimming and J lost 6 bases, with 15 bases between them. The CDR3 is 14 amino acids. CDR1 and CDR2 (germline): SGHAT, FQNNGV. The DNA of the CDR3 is TGTGCCAGCAGCTTCAGGCCCGTGCCTCCCGAGCAGTACTTC. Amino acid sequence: CASSFRPVPPEQYF.

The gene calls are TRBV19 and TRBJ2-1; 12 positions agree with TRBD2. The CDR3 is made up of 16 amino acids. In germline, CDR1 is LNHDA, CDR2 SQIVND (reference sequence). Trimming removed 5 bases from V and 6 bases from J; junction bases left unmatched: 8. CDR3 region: CASSVGLAGLANEQFF. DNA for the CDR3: TGTGCCAGTAGTGTCGGACTAGCGGGATTAGCCAATGAGCAGTTCTTC.

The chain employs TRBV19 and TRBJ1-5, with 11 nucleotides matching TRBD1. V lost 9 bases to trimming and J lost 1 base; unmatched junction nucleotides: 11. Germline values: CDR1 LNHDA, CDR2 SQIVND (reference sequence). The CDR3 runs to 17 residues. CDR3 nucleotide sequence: TGTGCCAGCTGCCAAGGGACAGGGGGTCTGAGCAATCAGCCCCAGCATTTT. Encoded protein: CASCQGTGGLSNQPQHF.

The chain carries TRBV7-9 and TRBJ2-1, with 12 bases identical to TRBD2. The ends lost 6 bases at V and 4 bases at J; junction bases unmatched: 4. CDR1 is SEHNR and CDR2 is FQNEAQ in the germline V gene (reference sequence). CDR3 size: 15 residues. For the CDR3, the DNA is TGTGCCAGCAGTCGGACTAGCGGGAATTACAATGAGCAGTTCTTC. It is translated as CASSRTSGNYNEQFF. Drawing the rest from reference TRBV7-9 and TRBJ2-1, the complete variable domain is DTGVSQNPRHKITKRGQNVTFRCDPISEHNRLYWYRQTLGQGPEFLTYFQNEAQLEKSRLLSDRFSAERPKGSFSTLEIQRTEQGDSAMYLCASSRTSGNYNEQFFGPGTRLTVL.

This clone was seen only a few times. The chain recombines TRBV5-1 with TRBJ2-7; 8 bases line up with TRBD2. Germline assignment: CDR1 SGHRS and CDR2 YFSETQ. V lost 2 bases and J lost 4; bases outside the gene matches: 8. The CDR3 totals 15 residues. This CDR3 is CASSFTSGGDYEQYF. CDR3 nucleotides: TGCGCCAGCAGCTTTACTAGCGGAGGAGATTACGAGCAGTACTTC.

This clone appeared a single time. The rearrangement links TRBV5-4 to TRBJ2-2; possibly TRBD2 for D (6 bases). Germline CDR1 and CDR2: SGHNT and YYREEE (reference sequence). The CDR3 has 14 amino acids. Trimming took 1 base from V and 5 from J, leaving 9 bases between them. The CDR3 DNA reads TGTGCCAGCAGCTTGCCGGGAGCGACCGGGGAGCTGTTTTTT. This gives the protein CASSLPGATGELFF.

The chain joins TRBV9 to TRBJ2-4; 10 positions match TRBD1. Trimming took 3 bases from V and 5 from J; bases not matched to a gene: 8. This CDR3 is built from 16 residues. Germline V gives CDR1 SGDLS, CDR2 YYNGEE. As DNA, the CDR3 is TGTGCCAGCAGCGCCCCCCGGGACAGGGGAGAAAACATTCAGTACTTC. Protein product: CASSAPRDRGENIQYF.

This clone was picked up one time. The CDR3: CAWSPLVPSNTGELFF. As DNA, the CDR3 is TGTGCCTGGAGTCCTCTTGTCCCCTCGAACACCGGGGAGCTGTTTTTT. The chain employs TRBV30 and TRBJ2-2; D is uncertain. Trimming stripped 2 bases from V and 0 bases from J, with 13 bases between. From germline, CDR1 is GTSNPN and CDR2 SVGIG (reference sequence). CDR3 length: 16 amino acids. Complete variable domain (other parts from reference TRBV30 and TRBJ2-2): SQTIHQWPATLVQPVGSPLSLECTVEGTSNPNLYWYRQAAGRGLQLLFYSVGIGQISSEVPQNLSASRPQDRQFILSSKKLLLSDSGFYLCAWSPLVPSNTGELFFGEGSRLTVL.